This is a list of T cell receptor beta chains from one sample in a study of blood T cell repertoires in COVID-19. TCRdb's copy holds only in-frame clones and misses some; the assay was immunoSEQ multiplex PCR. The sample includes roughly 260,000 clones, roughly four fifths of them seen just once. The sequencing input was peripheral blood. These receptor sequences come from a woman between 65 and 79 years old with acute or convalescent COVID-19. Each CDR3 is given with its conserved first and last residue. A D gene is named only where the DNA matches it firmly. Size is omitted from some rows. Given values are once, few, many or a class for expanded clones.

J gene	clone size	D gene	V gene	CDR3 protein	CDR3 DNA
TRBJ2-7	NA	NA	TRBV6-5	CASRRQGPYEQYF	TGTGCCAGCAGGCGCCAGGGTCCCTACGAGCAGTACTTC
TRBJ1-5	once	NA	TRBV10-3	CASSRLNGPQHF	TGTGCCTCATCGCGATTAAATGGGCCCCAGCATTTT
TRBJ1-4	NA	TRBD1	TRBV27	CASSLSGRDRWANEKLFF	TGTGCCAGCAGTTTATCAGGCCGGGACAGGTGGGCTAATGAAAAACTGTTTTTT
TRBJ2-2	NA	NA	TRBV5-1	CASSGRGMANTGELFF	TGCGCCAGCAGCGGTCGGGGGATGGCGAACACCGGGGAGCTGTTTTTT
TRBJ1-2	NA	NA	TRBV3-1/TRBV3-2	CASSEGGLYGYTF	TGTGCCAGCAGCGAAGGAGGGCTCTATGGCTACACCTTC
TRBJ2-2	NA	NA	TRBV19	CATGPGYLTGELFF	TGTGCCACCGGTCCGGGATACTTAACCGGGGAGCTGTTTTTT
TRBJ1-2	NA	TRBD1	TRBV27	CASSTRTGLVNGYTF	TGTGCCAGCAGTACGAGGACAGGACTTGTTAATGGCTACACCTTC
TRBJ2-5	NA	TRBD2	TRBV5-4	CASTLQLAGQETQYF	TGTGCCAGCACCTTGCAACTAGCGGGCCAAGAGACCCAGTACTTC
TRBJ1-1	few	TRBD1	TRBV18	CASSPFTQGAYTEAFF	TGTGCCAGCTCACCATTCACACAGGGGGCGTACACTGAAGCTTTCTTT
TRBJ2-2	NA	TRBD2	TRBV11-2	CASTPGGGAGELFF	TGTGCCAGCACCCCCGGGGGAGGGGCCGGGGAGCTGTTTTTT
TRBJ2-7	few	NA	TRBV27	CASSRGYEQYF	TGTGCCAGCAGTCGAGGCTACGAGCAGTACTTC
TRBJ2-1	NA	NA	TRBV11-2	CASGLRSSYNEQFF	TGTGCCAGCGGCCTCAGAAGCTCCTACAATGAGCAGTTCTTC
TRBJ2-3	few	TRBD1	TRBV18	CASSPFRQGGTDTQYF	TGTGCCAGCTCACCATTTAGACAGGGAGGCACAGATACGCAGTATTTT
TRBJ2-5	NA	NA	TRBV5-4	CASSLSSGGRMETQYF	TGTGCCAGCAGCTTATCCTCGGGGGGCCGCATGGAGACCCAGTACTTC
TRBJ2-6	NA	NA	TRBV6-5	CATLKGYAGANVLTF	TGTGCCACCTTGAAGGGGTACGCTGGGGCCAACGTCCTGACTTTC
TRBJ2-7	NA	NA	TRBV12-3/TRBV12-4	CASSWDTYYEQYF	TGTGCCAGCAGTTGGGACACATACTACGAGCAGTACTTC
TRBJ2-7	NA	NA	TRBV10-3	CAISESREQYF	TGTGCCATCAGTGAGTCGAGGGAGCAGTACTTC
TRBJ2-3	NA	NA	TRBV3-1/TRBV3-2	CASSQPSTDTQYF	TGTGCCAGCAGCCAACCTAGCACAGATACGCAGTATTTT
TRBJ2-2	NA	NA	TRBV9	CASSPRDTNTGELFF	TGTGCCAGCAGCCCGAGGGACACGAACACCGGGGAGCTGTTTTTT
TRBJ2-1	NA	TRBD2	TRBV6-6	CASSYGAGGPNEQFF	TGTGCCAGCAGTTACGGAGCGGGGGGGCCAAATGAGCAGTTCTTC
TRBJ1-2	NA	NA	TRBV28	CASSFDDRNYGYTF	TGTGCCAGCAGTTTTGATGACAGGAACTATGGCTACACCTTC
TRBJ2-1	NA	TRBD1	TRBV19	CASIPRDRDNEQFF	TGTGCCAGTATCCCCCGGGACAGGGACAATGAGCAGTTCTTC
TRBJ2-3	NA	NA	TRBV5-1	CASSLVAGADTQYF	TGCGCCAGCAGCTTAGTGGCCGGGGCAGATACGCAGTATTTT
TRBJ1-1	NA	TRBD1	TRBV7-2	CASSTRQGVVSAFF	TGTGCCAGCAGCACTCGACAGGGGGTAGTGTCGGCTTTCTTT
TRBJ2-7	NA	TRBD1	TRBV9	CASSDRDRGHEQYF	TGTGCCAGCAGCGACCGGGACAGGGGGCACGAGCAGTACTTC
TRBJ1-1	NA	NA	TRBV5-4	CASSLAQGRNTEAFF	TGTGCCAGCAGCTTGGCGCAGGGCAGAAACACTGAAGCTTTCTTT
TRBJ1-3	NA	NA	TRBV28	CASSFRDGNTIYF	TGTGCCAGCAGTTTCAGGGATGGAAACACCATATATTTT
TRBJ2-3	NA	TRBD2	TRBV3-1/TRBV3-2	CASSRDLTSGARTDTQYF	TGTGCCAGCAGCCGGGACTTGACTAGCGGGGCGAGAACAGATACGCAGTATTTT
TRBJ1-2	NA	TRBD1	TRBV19	CASSIDPGAGGGYTF	TGTGCCAGTAGTATAGACCCAGGCGCAGGGGGCGGCTACACCTTC
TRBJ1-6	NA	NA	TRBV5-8	CASSLLGPGNSPLHF	TGTGCCAGCAGCTTGTTGGGCCCTGGGAATTCACCCCTCCACTTT
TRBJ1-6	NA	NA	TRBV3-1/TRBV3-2	CASSQGGGRSPLHF	TGTGCCAGCAGCCAAGGGGGAGGCCGGTCACCCCTCCACTTT
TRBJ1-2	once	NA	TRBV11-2	CASSLDIHGDGYTF	TGTGCCAGCAGCTTAGATATTCACGGGGATGGCTACACCTTC
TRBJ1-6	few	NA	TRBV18	CASSPGAVYNSPLHF	TGTGCCAGCTCACCAGGTGCAGTCTATAATTCACCCCTCCACTTT
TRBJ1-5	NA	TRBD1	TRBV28	CASSPPGGERNQPQHF	TGTGCCAGCAGCCCACCAGGGGGCGAGCGCAATCAGCCCCAGCATTTT
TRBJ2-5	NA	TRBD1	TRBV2	CASSGQGIRETQYF	TGTGCCAGCAGTGGACAGGGGATCCGAGAGACCCAGTACTTC
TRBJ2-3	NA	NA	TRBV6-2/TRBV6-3	CASSYGVRTDTQYF	TGTGCCAGCAGTTACGGAGTGCGCACAGATACGCAGTATTTT
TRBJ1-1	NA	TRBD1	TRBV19	CASSIGTGLNTEAFF	TGTGCCAGTAGTATCGGGACAGGCCTGAACACTGAAGCTTTCTTT
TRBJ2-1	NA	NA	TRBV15	CATSRDSPDEQFF	TGTGCCACCAGCAGAGATTCCCCAGATGAGCAGTTCTTC
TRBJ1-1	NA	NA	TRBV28	CASSLAGSNTEAFF	TGTGCCAGCAGTTTGGCAGGGTCCAACACTGAAGCTTTCTTT
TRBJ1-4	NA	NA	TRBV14	CASSQEWGLGEKLFF	TGTGCCAGCAGCCAAGAATGGGGACTAGGTGAAAAACTGTTTTTT
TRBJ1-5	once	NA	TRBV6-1	CASSENYDQPQHF	TGTGCCAGCAGTGAAAACTATGATCAGCCCCAGCATTTT
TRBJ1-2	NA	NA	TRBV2	CASSGQLAYGYTF	TGTGCCAGCAGCGGACAGTTAGCCTATGGCTACACCTTC
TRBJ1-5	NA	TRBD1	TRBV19	CASSTDRGNQPQHF	TGTGCCAGTAGTACCGACAGGGGTAATCAGCCCCAGCATTTT
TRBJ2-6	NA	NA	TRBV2	CASSENRVGANVLTF	TGTGCCAGCAGTGAAAACAGGGTTGGGGCCAACGTCCTGACTTTC
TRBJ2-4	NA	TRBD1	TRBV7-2	CASSDRDRVNIQYF	TGTGCCAGCAGCGACCGGGACAGGGTGAACATTCAGTACTTC
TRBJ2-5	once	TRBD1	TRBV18	CASSLGQQETQYF	TGTGCCAGCTCACTGGGACAGCAAGAGACCCAGTACTTC
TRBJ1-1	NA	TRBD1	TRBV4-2	CASSQDRDRVNTEAFF	TGTGCCAGCAGCCAAGATCGGGACAGGGTGAACACTGAAGCTTTCTTT